Each of the 26 T cell receptor beta chains below was sequenced from the same sample in a study of post-analysis software for immune sequencing data (dated by TCRdb to the mid-2010s). The paper as a whole reports these results and caveats: Several TRBV segments, including TRBV5-6, TRBV5-1 and TRBV20-1, were significantly more frequent in patients than controls.

The antigens these receptors bind are not known. Preparation of the library involved PCR. Sequenced using an Illumina HiSeq 2500. Unique molecular identifiers were incorporated into TCR beta cDNA libraries to reduce PCR and sequencing biases. The raw public reads went through TCRdb reprocessing: fastp at Q25, MiXCR clone calling, in-frame beta chains kept. Rows with a matching CDR3 protein are joined into one entry that keeps the most common DNA and genes. This sample lists 700,000 to 800,000 distinct CDR3 sequences; approximately 30% were detected once. The top ten clones comprise around 0.6% of the sample. Sequencing input: blood. The receptors come from a girl aged 5-17 years with multiple sclerosis.

A note on this clonotype: Germline and junction disagree at one end, which may indicate a read error. The chain is built from TRBV5-1 and TRBJ2-5, with TRBD1 matching over 7 bases. The CDR3 spans 14 residues. CDR1 SGHRS and CDR2 YFSETQ come from the germline V gene. CDR3 bases: TGCGCCAGCAGCTTGTCGGGACAGCAAGAGGCCCAGTACTTC. This sequence encodes CASSLSGQQEAQYF.

V usage is TRBV28 and J usage is TRBJ1-2, with D possibly being TRBD1 (6 bases). The CDR3 spans 15 residues. Per germline, CDR1 MDHEN and CDR2 SYDVKM. Deletions cut 6 bases from V and 1 base from J, with 15 bases between. The CDR3 coding sequence is TGTGCCAGCAGCCGAACCCCAGGGGTTAACTATGGCTACACCTTC. The encoded protein is CASSRTPGVNYGYTF.

This clonotype has a handful of counts. The chain carries TRBV6-4 and TRBJ2-1, with 12 bases that match TRBD2. With V trimmed by 6 bases and J by 9 bases, 9 bases remained unmatched. CDR3 length: 15 amino acids. The germline CDR1 and CDR2 sequences are MRHNA and SNTAGT. CDR3 region: CASSPLAGGPGEQFF. The CDR3 DNA follows: TGTGCCAGCAGCCCTCTAGCGGGGGGGCCGGGTGAGCAGTTCTTC.

This clonotype was recorded many times. The chain carries TRBV7-8 and TRBJ2-1; D call uncertain. V was cut by 2 bases and J by 10 bases, with 9 bases left in between. The CDR3 is 12 residues long. From germline, CDR1 is SGHVS and CDR2 FQNEAQ. The CDR3 sequence is CASSLPDREQFF. The CDR3 DNA reads TGTGCCAGCAGCTTACCCGATAGGGAGCAGTTCTTC.

The rearrangement links TRBV29-1 to TRBJ1-5, with a tentative D call TRBD1 (5 bases). Per germline, CDR1 SQVTM and CDR2 ANQGSEA. There are 13 residues in the CDR3. V shed 7 bases and J shed 4 bases, with 14 bases lying between them. The CDR3 here is CSGRQGDNQPQHF. CDR3 coding DNA: TGCAGCGGCCGACAAGGGGATAATCAGCCCCAGCATTTT.

This clonotype was detected only a few times. The chain uses TRBV4-2 and TRBJ2-1; 11 nucleotides line up with TRBD2. The length of the CDR3 is 14 residues. Per the germline V gene, CDR1 is LGHNA and CDR2 is YNFKEQ. With V trimmed by 6 bases and J by 8 bases, 6 bases remained unmatched. The CDR3 spells CASSTSGSEDEQFF. The CDR3 DNA follows: TGTGCCAGCAGTACTAGCGGGAGTGAAGATGAGCAGTTCTTC.

The V and J genes are TRBV6-1 and TRBJ1-2, with 7 bases fitting TRBD1. The V gene end was trimmed by 7 bases and the J gene end by 4 bases; junction bases not matched to a gene: 9. Germline values: CDR1 MNHNS, CDR2 SASEGT. This CDR3 spans 14 amino acids. The CDR3 here is CASIPGQASYGYTF. The CDR3 bases are TGTGCCAGCATTCCAGGACAGGCGTCCTATGGCTACACCTTC.

This chain connects TRBV29-1 to TRBJ1-4, with D uncertain. The length of the CDR3 is 12 residues. Germline values: CDR1 SQVTM, CDR2 ANQGSEA. DNA for the CDR3: TGCAGTGGTGGGAAGGCTAATGAAAAACTGTTTTTT. This sequence encodes CSGGKANEKLFF.

The chain has TRBV20-1 and TRBJ2-5, with D possibly matching TRBD2 (5 bases). Germline-derived CDR1 and CDR2 are DFQATT and SNEGSKA (reference sequence). This CDR3 contains 13 residues. The V gene lost 7 bases and the J gene lost 5 bases, with 17 bases spanning the gap. This CDR3 reads CSESTSWRETQYF. The CDR3, as DNA: TGCAGTGAGTCAACTAGTTGGAGGGAGACCCAGTACTTC.

This clonotype appeared a few times. V and J are TRBV5-1 and TRBJ2-3; 9 bases agree with TRBD1. V lost 0 bases and J lost 5; bases outside the gene matches: 4. The CDR3 runs to 15 residues. Germline values: CDR1 SGHRS, CDR2 YFSETQ. The chain's CDR3 is CASSLEQGAGDTQYF. The CDR3 nucleotides are TGCGCCAGCAGCTTGGAACAGGGGGCCGGAGATACGCAGTATTTT.

This sequence joins TRBV10-3 and TRBJ2-7; 7 nucleotides line up with TRBD2. Gene TRBJ2-5 matches the end of the DNA better, so the J call may be wrong. CDR1 and CDR2 (germline): ENHRY, SYGVKD. There are 18 residues in the CDR3. The CDR3 spells CASRPSPPNAGVMETQYF. In nucleotides, the CDR3 is TGTGCCAGCCGGCCTTCCCCGCCCAATGCGGGAGTCATGGAGACCCAGTACTTC.

This clonotype was counted only a few times. The rearrangement links TRBV29-1 to TRBJ1-2, with 7 bases lining up with TRBD1. The junction had 9 bases not matched to a gene; V was cut back by 0 bases and J by 8 bases. Germline CDR1 SQVTM, CDR2 ANQGSEA. The CDR3 is made up of 14 amino acids. In nucleotides, the CDR3 is TGCAGCGTTGAAGATCTGTCAGGGGGTTGGGGCTACACCTTC. This sequence encodes CSVEDLSGGWGYTF.

Only one count was recorded for this clonotype. Mismatch with germline at one junction end may stem from a read error. The V call is TRBV6-1, the J call TRBJ1-5; 8 nucleotides line up with TRBD1. This CDR3 comprises 15 residues. Per the germline V gene, CDR1 is MNHNS and CDR2 is SASEGT. The CDR3 region is CTSSTTGTGVLPQHF. The CDR3 region has the DNA TGTACCAGCAGCACGACCGGGACAGGAGTTTTGCCCCAGCATTTT.

This clonotype has just a few counts. The rearrangement links TRBV9 to TRBJ2-6, with D hard to call. The CDR3 is 17 residues long. V lost 0 bases to trimming and J lost 4 bases, with 14 bases between them. The germline V gene has CDR1 SGDLS and CDR2 YYNGEE. This CDR3 reads CASSVAVGPTGANVLTF. The CDR3 DNA follows: TGTGCCAGCAGCGTAGCGGTTGGCCCCACCGGGGCCAACGTCCTGACTTTC.

This clonotype came up a few times. J is TRBJ2-7 and V is TRBV29-1, with D maybe TRBD1 (6 bases). Trimming cost V 1 base and J 2 bases, with 15 bases left between them. From germline, CDR1 is SQVTM and CDR2 ANQGSEA. CDR3 length equals 15 residues. The CDR3 DNA follows: TGCAGCGTTGAAGGACCTACAGGGAACCCCTACGAGCAGTACTTC. This translates into CSVEGPTGNPYEQYF.

The chain links TRBV7-2 to TRBJ2-5; tentatively, D is TRBD1 (6 bases). Germline-derived CDR1 and CDR2 are SGHTA and FQGNSA. There are 15 residues in the CDR3. Trimming stripped 1 base from V and 6 bases from J, with 15 bases between. Here the CDR3 reads CASSLVLGTYKTQYF. The CDR3, as DNA: TGTGCCAGCAGCTTAGTCCTTGGGACATATAAGACCCAGTACTTC. The whole variable domain, filled in from reference TRBV7-2 and TRBJ2-5, reads GAGVSQSPSNKVTEKGKDVELRCDPISGHTALYWYRQSLGQGLEFLIYFQGNSAPDKSGLPSDRFSAERTGGSVSTLTIQRTQQEDSAVYLCASSLVLGTYKTQYFGPGTRLLVL.

This clonotype has just a few counts. This chain uses TRBV24-1 with TRBJ2-1; the D gene could be TRBD1 or TRBD2 (5 bases each). The V end lost 9 bases, the J end lost 9 bases, and 20 bases lay between the germline ends. Germline V gene sequence: CDR1 KGHDR, CDR2 SFDVKD. This CDR3 has 14 amino acids. The chain's CDR3 is CATRPGPIGGEQFF. CDR3 bases: TGTGCCACCCGCCCAGGGCCCATTGGGGGTGAGCAGTTCTTC.

This clonotype came up a few times. V is TRBV20-1 and J is TRBJ2-6, with unresolved D. The CDR3 extends over 12 amino acids. With 2 bases removed from V and 4 bases from J, the gap between germline ends came to 3 bases. CDR1 DFQATT and CDR2 SNEGSKA come from the germline V gene (reference sequence). The DNA of the CDR3 is TGCAGTGCTAGATCCGGGGCCAACGTCCTGACTTTC. This codes for CSARSGANVLTF.

Only a few counts were recorded for this clonotype. The rearrangement uses TRBV6-5 and TRBJ1-2; D may be TRBD1 (6 bases). Germline assignment: CDR1 MNHEY and CDR2 SVGAGI. V was clipped by 2 bases and J by 2 bases, with 15 bases between them. The CDR3 totals 16 residues. The chain's CDR3 is CASSYAVQGNNYGYTF. DNA for the CDR3: TGTGCCAGCAGTTACGCGGTGCAGGGGAACAACTATGGCTACACCTTC.

This clonotype is a singleton in its sample. The chain links TRBV14 to TRBJ2-1; 9 nucleotides agree with TRBD2. The CDR3 runs to 17 residues. The trim removed 0 bases at V and 3 bases at J, leaving 6 bases unmatched. CDR1 and CDR2 (germline): SGHDN, FVKESK. In DNA, the CDR3 is TGTGCCAGCAGCCAAGATAGCGGGAGCCTAGGCTACAATGAGCAGTTCTTC. Translating it yields CASSQDSGSLGYNEQFF.

The sample holds a few counts of this clonotype. The chain combines TRBV7-2 with TRBJ2-2; no firm D call. Looked up from germline, CDR1 is SGHTA and CDR2 is FQGNSA. The length of the CDR3 is 16 residues. Trimming took off 1 base at V and 5 bases at J, with 14 bases between the two ends. The CDR3 coding sequence is TGTGCCAGCAGCTTAGGGTTATCGGCTAATACCGGGGAGCTGTTTTTT. Its translation: CASSLGLSANTGELFF.

There are a few counts of this clonotype. This rearrangement joins TRBV20-1 to TRBJ2-1; 12 bases are a match to TRBD2. CDR1 and CDR2 (germline): DFQATT, SNEGSKA (reference sequence). CDR3 length: 22 amino acids. V was clipped by 4 bases and J by 4 bases; unmatched bases: 26. CDR3 nucleotides: TGCAGTGCTACCGGAGGGTCGGGGCGGCCTAGCGGGAGGGTATATTTTTACAATGAGCAGTTCTTC. Its translation: CSATGGSGRPSGRVYFYNEQFF.

In its sample, this clonotype was seen a few times. V is TRBV11-2 and J is TRBJ1-6; D is possibly TRBD1 (5 bases). Germline values: CDR1 SGHAT, CDR2 FQNNGV. This CDR3 is 15 amino acids long. Trimming shortened V by 1 base and J by 10 bases, and 14 bases separated the two germline ends. The CDR3 here is CASSLVTGTYSPLHF. The CDR3 coding sequence is TGTGCCAGCAGCTTAGTGACCGGGACGTACTCACCCCTCCACTTT.

There are a few counts of this clonotype. The chain combines TRBV4-3 with TRBJ2-1, with D tentatively TRBD1 or TRBD2 (5 bases each). V lost 4 bases and J lost 5, with 15 bases in between. Germline V gene lookup returns CDR1 LGHNA and CDR2 YSLEER. CDR3 length equals 15 residues. In DNA, the CDR3 is TGCGCCAGCAGCCTGGGGGTCTGGACCGACAATGAGCAGTTCTTC. Encoded protein: CASSLGVWTDNEQFF.

The chain recombines TRBV3-1 with TRBJ2-5, with D unclear. The J call may not be correct, given that the DNA end is closer to TRBJ2-7. Per the germline V gene, CDR1 is LGHDT and CDR2 is YNNKEL (reference sequence). This CDR3 region has 14 residues. For the CDR3, the DNA is TGTGCCAGCAGCCCTGTCCCCGGCGTGGACGAGCAGTACTTC. It codes for CASSPVPGVDEQYF.

About this clonotype itself: Mismatch with germline at one junction end may stem from a read error. V usage is TRBV24-1 and J usage is TRBJ2-1; no definite D call. This CDR3 comprises 13 residues. Germline assignment: CDR1 KGHDR and CDR2 SFDVKD. CDR3 sequence: CATSETVYSEQFF. The CDR3 DNA reads TGTGCCACCAGTGAGACTGTCTACAGTGAGCAGTTCTTC.